The clone carrying this T cell receptor (beta chain) was seen just once. Its target is unknown. This specimen comes from a study of cytomegalovirus exposure and HLA in healthy donors. Study at large: Earlier, approximately 110 million unique TCR beta sequences were recovered from some 200 million T cells by an analysis.

In the PCR, 60 Vbeta and 13 Jbeta primers were used. This table comes from immunoSEQ multiplex PCR, and its TCRdb copy is limited to in-frame clones, with some not included. The repertoire holds around 160,000 clones, nearly 80% seen once, with over 2.5% in the top ten. Study results and limitations: Previous analysis showed most TCR beta V segments were productive about 87% or about 30% of the time.

The CDR3 loop spans 14 amino acids. J lost 3 bases, V lost 10 bases, and 10 bases had no gene match. Germline CDR1 MNHEY, CDR2 SVGAGI. V and J are TRBV6-5 and TRBJ2-7; 9 bases match TRBD1. The specimen sequenced was PBMCs. The clonotype originates from a man aged 35-49 years in good health and CMV-seropositive. The CDR3, as DNA: TGTGCCACCGCGCGGGACAGGGATTTCTACGAGCAGTACTTC. Encoded protein: CATARDRDFYEQYF.